This T cell receptor beta chain was sequenced in a study of cytomegalovirus exposure and HLA in healthy donors. General study points: Association of about 17,000 TCR beta sequences with HLA alleles was found at 0.05 false discovery rate in a later analysis. There were three CMV-associated chains whose specificity for CMV antigens was confirmed in vitro. TRBV6-2, TRBV6-3 and some other V segments were excluded as indistinguishable.

Primers included in the PCR were 60 Vbeta and 13 Jbeta primers. TCRdb's table, derived via immunoSEQ multiplex PCR, lists solely in-frame clones and lacks some. This sample has roughly 70,000 clones, with around 69% found just once. This CDR3 has 15 amino acids. J lost 5 bases, V lost 0 bases, and 3 bases had no gene match. Germline assignment: CDR1 SGHDT and CDR2 YYEEEE. As to this clone: The target antigen is unknown.

The sequenced sample consisted of PBMCs. The V gene is TRBV5-6, the J gene TRBJ2-5; 11 positions match TRBD2. This receptor was taken from a human donor in good health. The CDR3 DNA sequence: TGTGCCAGCAGCTTGGGGCTAGCGGGAGGTGAGACCCAGTACTTC. Translating it yields CASSLGLAGGETQYF.